The present T cell receptor beta chain was sequenced within a study of T cell responses to AZD1222 COVID-19 vaccine. Study background: Pooled in the analysis were second doses at about 4 or about 12 weeks.

Germline-derived CDR1 and CDR2 are MNHNS and SASEGT. The CDR3 sequence is 19 residues long. V was cut by 4 bases and J by 2 bases, with 21 bases left in between. The assay was immunoSEQ multiplex PCR, and TCRdb's table has in-frame clones only and misses some. Of 110,000 to 150,000 clones listed, around 91% are singletons. Points from the study as a whole: Only after the peak T cell response were repertoires sampled. Regions 160-218 and 743-854 dominated among vaccine-associated CD4 TCRs spanning spike.

In regard to this clone: Its antigen remains unidentified.

This receptor was identified in an adult in good health. Sequencing was performed on peripheral blood, taken on day 0 of AZD1222 vaccination. The chain joins TRBV6-1 to TRBJ2-6; D could derive from TRBD1 or TRBD2 (5 bases each). The DNA for the CDR3 is TGTGCCAGCAGTGTCCGGGGCGCGCTCGAAGCGCCTGGGGCCAACGTCCTGACTTTC. As protein: CASSVRGALEAPGANVLTF.